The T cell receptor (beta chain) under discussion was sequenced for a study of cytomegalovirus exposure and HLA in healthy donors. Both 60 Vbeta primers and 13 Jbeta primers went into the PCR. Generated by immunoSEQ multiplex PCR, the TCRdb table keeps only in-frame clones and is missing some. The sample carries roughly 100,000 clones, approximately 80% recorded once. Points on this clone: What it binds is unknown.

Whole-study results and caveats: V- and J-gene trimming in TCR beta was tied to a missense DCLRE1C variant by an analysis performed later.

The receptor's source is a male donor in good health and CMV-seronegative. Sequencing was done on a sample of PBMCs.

CDR3 sequence (DNA): TGTGCCAGCAGCCCACCGACAGGGGGAGAGACCCAGTACTTC. Its translation is CASSPPTGGETQYF. The gene calls are TRBV5-4 and TRBJ2-5; 9 nucleotides line up with TRBD1. Looked up from germline, CDR1 is SGHNT and CDR2 is YYREEE (reference sequence). The CDR3 has 14 amino acids. The V segment lost 4 bases and the J segment 4 bases; nucleotides outside the gene matches: 5.